One and the same sample provided the 22 T cell receptor beta chains below, sequenced in a study of human T cells and chemical hapten exposure. The authors extracted total RNA from unfractionated whole blood. It was the library that attached unique molecular identifiers to individual cDNA molecules. TCRdb recomputed calls from the reads with MiXCR, one row per CDR3 protein. The table records hundreds of distinct CDR3 sequences, roughly 95% of them present only once. Sequenced material: whole blood. The receptors come from a human donor who had alopecia or was a healthy volunteer (not recorded which). Some clones in this sample may be carry-over from other donors' samples. This table probably holds off-target reads from a library built for another chain.

The chain combines TRBV18 with TRBJ1-3; 7 nucleotides agree with TRBD1. CDR3 length equals 16 residues. Germline values: CDR1 KGHSH, CDR2 LQKENI. V lost 3 bases to trimming and J lost 0 bases; unmatched junction nucleotides: 5. CDR3 in amino acids: CASSPQQGTSGNTIYF. In nucleotides, the CDR3 is TGTGCCAGCTCACCGCAACAGGGGACCTCTGGAAACACCATATATTTT.

This chain uses TRBV20-1 with TRBJ2-2; weak D call: TRBD1 (6 bases). The germline CDR1 and CDR2 sequences are DFQATT and SNEGSKA (reference sequence). Trimming pared 6 bases from V and 0 bases from J, leaving 14 bases between. This CDR3 is 15 amino acids long. CDR3: CSATTGSANTGELFF. CDR3 bases: TGCAGTGCAACCACAGGGAGCGCGAACACCGGGGAGCTGTTTTTT.

The CDR3 DNA sequence: TGCAGCGTCCCTGGGACAGAGTCTGGGGCCAACGTCCTGACTTTC. Translation: CSVPGTESGANVLTF. The V and J genes are TRBV29-1 and TRBJ2-6; 7 bases line up with TRBD1. Germline loops: CDR1 SQVTM, CDR2 ANQGSEA. The CDR3 spans 15 residues. The ends lost 6 bases at V and 1 base at J; junction bases unmatched: 6.

The chain is built from TRBV6-5 and TRBJ1-1; D perhaps matches TRBD1 (5 bases). Germline V gene sequence: CDR1 MNHEY, CDR2 SVGAGI. The CDR3 has 16 amino acids. The ends were cut back, 5 bases at V and 6 bases at J, with 22 bases in the middle. The CDR3 loop reads CASSKDQGRFNPEAFF. CDR3 nucleotides: TGTGCCAGCAGTAAAGATCAGGGTCGGTTTAATCCTGAAGCTTTCTTT.

The table lists this clonotype with a count of one. The V call is TRBV7-2, the J call TRBJ1-4; D is unresolved. Per the germline V gene, CDR1 is SGHTA and CDR2 is FQGNSA. V lost 6 bases to trimming and J lost 5 bases, with 10 bases between them. The CDR3 loop spans 13 amino acids. The CDR3 loop is CASSRQPNEKLFF. CDR3 DNA sequence: TGTGCCAGCAGTCGGCAGCCCAATGAAAAACTGTTTTTT.

The genes are TRBV7-9 and TRBJ1-1; D is unresolved. In germline, CDR1 is SEHNR, CDR2 FQNEAQ (reference sequence). CDR3 length: 11 residues. Trimming stripped 6 bases from V and 7 bases from J, with 9 bases between. The CDR3 region is CASRTAVEAFF. CDR3 coding DNA: TGTGCCAGCAGGACCGCAGTTGAAGCTTTCTTT.

V is TRBV7-8 and J is TRBJ2-3; TRBD2 agrees at 10 bases. The germline V gene encodes CDR1 SGHVS and CDR2 FQNEAQ. V lost 2 bases to trimming and J lost 5 bases; unmatched junction nucleotides: 4. This CDR3 has 15 residues. The CDR3 spells CASSLLAGGRDTQYF. In DNA form, the CDR3 reads TGTGCCAGCAGCTTATTAGCGGGAGGTAGAGATACGCAGTATTTT.

In this sample, this clonotype turned up once. The gene calls are TRBV4-3 and TRBJ1-4; D gene uncertain. Germline assignment: CDR1 LGHNA and CDR2 YSLEER. V lost 2 bases and J lost 2, with 12 bases in between. This CDR3 spans 16 amino acids. The DNA of the CDR3 is TGCGCCAGCAGCCAAAGTATTGGGCAGACTAATGAAAAACTGTTTTTT. Its protein is CASSQSIGQTNEKLFF.

V usage is TRBV20-1 and J usage is TRBJ2-3, with 9 bases fitting TRBD1. CDR3 length: 12 amino acids. Per the germline V gene, CDR1 is DFQATT and CDR2 is SNEGSKA (reference sequence). The CDR3 nucleotides read TGCATGGTCTACAGGGGGCCAGATACGCAGTATTTT. Its translation: CMVYRGPDTQYF.

The gene calls are TRBV7-2 and TRBJ1-2; D is unresolved. The CDR3 totals 12 residues. Germline CDR1 and CDR2: SGHTA and FQGNSA. V was cut by 5 bases and J by 2 bases, with 6 bases left in between. CDR3 in DNA: TGTGCCAGCAGCATCCAAAACTATGGCTACACCTTC. It is translated as CASSIQNYGYTF.

The chain links TRBV7-9 to TRBJ1-4; D gene ambiguous. Germline lookup yields CDR1 SEHNR and CDR2 FQNEAQ (reference sequence). Trimming took 4 bases from V and 4 from J, leaving 10 bases between them. This CDR3 spans 14 amino acids. CDR3 sequence: CASSSQRSNEKLFF. In DNA, the CDR3 is TGTGCCAGCAGCTCTCAGAGGAGTAATGAAAAACTGTTTTTT.

The J gene is TRBJ2-3, the V gene TRBV7-6, with a tentative D call TRBD2 (6 bases). Germline CDR1 is SGHVS and CDR2 is FNYEAQ. This CDR3 is built from 18 residues. With 5 bases removed from V and 4 bases from J, the gap between germline ends came to 25 bases. This CDR3 reads CASSPLVIGSGGADTQYF. In DNA, the CDR3 is TGTGCCAGCAGCCCTTTGGTCATTGGTAGCGGAGGTGCAGATACGCAGTATTTT.

The rearrangement links TRBV4-2 to TRBJ1-1, with TRBD1 as a possible D gene (5 bases). V dropped 3 bases and J dropped 2 bases, with 10 bases sitting between them. Germline V CDR1 and CDR2: LGHNA, YNFKEQ. The CDR3 runs 14 residues. CDR3 nucleotide sequence: TGTGCCAGCAGCCATGCAGGGTCCAACACTGAAGCTTTCTTT. Its translation is CASSHAGSNTEAFF.

The gene calls are TRBV4-3 and TRBJ2-2; D tentatively fits TRBD1 or TRBD2 (5 bases each). Germline V gene data show CDR1 as LGHNA and CDR2 as YSLEER. The germline V and J ends were trimmed by 0 bases and 4 bases, with 9 bases remaining between them. The CDR3 runs to 15 residues. DNA of the CDR3: TGCGCCAGCAGCCAAGAGGCTGGGACCACCGGGGAGCTGTTTTTT. This encodes CASSQEAGTTGELFF.

V gene TRBV20-1 combines with J gene TRBJ2-3, with 12 bases fitting TRBD2. This CDR3 region has 21 residues. Per the germline V gene, CDR1 is DFQATT and CDR2 is SNEGSKA (reference sequence). The ends lost 1 base at V and 2 bases at J; junction bases unmatched: 19. CDR3 DNA sequence: TGCAGTGCTAGAGTCTCAACCCCCTTCGAACTAGCGGGAGGCCCCACAGATACGCAGTATTTT. Its protein product is CSARVSTPFELAGGPTDTQYF.

CDR3 sequence reads: CASSYSGSGRGTDTQYF. The CDR3 coding sequence is TGTGCCAGCAGTTACAGCGGGTCCGGCAGGGGTACAGATACGCAGTATTTT. The V and J genes are TRBV6-6 and TRBJ2-3; TRBD1 or TRBD2 may be the D gene (6 bases each). The V and J ends lost 2 bases and 3 bases respectively, with 18 bases between them. CDR3 length: 17 amino acids. The V gene's germline CDR1 is MNHNY and CDR2 SVGAGI (reference sequence).

This chain connects TRBV6-5 to TRBJ1-1, with D uncertain. The CDR3 runs 14 residues. The germline V gene has CDR1 MNHEY and CDR2 SVGAGI. V dropped 3 bases and J dropped 0 bases, with 8 bases sitting between them. The CDR3 spells CASSYSQMNTEAFF. The CDR3 region has the DNA TGTGCCAGCAGTTATTCTCAGATGAACACTGAAGCTTTCTTT.

The rearrangement links TRBV7-8 to TRBJ2-3; D ambiguous. The V and J ends lost 4 bases and 0 bases respectively, with 8 bases between them. CDR3 size: 14 residues. Germline assignment: CDR1 SGHVS and CDR2 FQNEAQ. In nucleotides, the CDR3 is TGTGCCAGCAGCTCTAAATTAAGCACAGATACGCAGTATTTT. It is translated as CASSSKLSTDTQYF.

The J gene is TRBJ1-1, the V gene TRBV9; D uncertain. Germline CDR1 reads SGDLS; CDR2 reads YYNGEE. The germline V and J ends were trimmed by 1 base and 7 bases, with 8 bases remaining between them. The CDR3 is 12 residues long. CDR3 protein: CASSVMEGEAFF. Written as DNA, the CDR3 is TGTGCCAGCAGCGTAATGGAGGGTGAAGCTTTCTTT.

V and J are TRBV3-1 and TRBJ2-1, with D possibly being TRBD1 (5 bases). Germline CDR1 LGHDT, CDR2 YNNKEL (reference sequence). V gave up 0 bases and J gave up 6 bases, with 12 bases separating them. The CDR3 sequence is 15 residues long. Written as DNA, the CDR3 is TGTGCCAGCAGCCAAGACAGGGTGCCCGGCAATGAGCAGTTCTTC. Translation: CASSQDRVPGNEQFF.

V and J are TRBV20-1 and TRBJ2-1, with D possibly matching TRBD1 (6 bases). The V end was cut by 5 bases, the J end by 4 bases, with 12 bases between. Germline V gene data show CDR1 as DFQATT and CDR2 as SNEGSKA (reference sequence). The CDR3 is 13 amino acids. The CDR3 bases are TGCAGTGCTCTTCCTCAGGGGTACAATGAGCAGTTCTTC. It codes for CSALPQGYNEQFF.

This clonotype showed up just once. The chain links TRBV5-1 to TRBJ1-5, with no clear D. Germline assignment: CDR1 SGHRS and CDR2 YFSETQ. The CDR3 totals 12 residues. V was trimmed by 4 bases and J by 4 bases, leaving 6 bases between them. The CDR3 is CASSQRNQPQHF. The CDR3 bases are TGCGCCAGCAGCCAAAGAAATCAGCCCCAGCATTTT.